The next 31 T cell receptor delta chains were all read from a single sample in a study of gamma-delta T cells after stem cell transplantation. TCRdb reapplied CATT to the RT-PCR reads. The sample contains several hundred delta-chain clones, about 19% of which appear only once. The sequencing input was gamma-delta T cells. Receptors were obtained from a human donor. It is not recorded whose cells these are; they may come from a transplant donor.

This chain connects TRDV2 to TRDJ1; 11 bases fit TRDD3. The V segment lost 0 bases and the J segment 0 bases; nucleotides outside the gene matches: 14. The CDR3 extends over 20 amino acids. Germline V gives CDR1 GEAIGNYY, CDR2 EKD. The CDR3 nucleotides read TGTGCCTGTGACACCGTCCTTGTGGGGGATACGATTCCGTACACCGATAAACTCATCTTT. As protein: CACDTVLVGDTIPYTDKLIF.

The chain joins TRDV2 to TRDJ1, with TRDD3 matching 12 bases. The CDR3 totals 20 residues. Losses at the gene ends were 1 base for V and 0 bases for J; bases not matched to a gene: 14. Germline V gene lookup returns CDR1 GEAIGNYY and CDR2 EKD. This CDR3 is CACDTLRSGGYDRDTDKLIF. CDR3 nucleotides: TGTGCCTGTGACACTCTACGGTCTGGGGGATACGATCGGGACACCGATAAACTCATCTTT.

This clone was counted between two and nine times. The chain employs TRDV2 and TRDJ1; D perhaps matches TRDD3 (6 bases). The V gene lost 0 bases and the J gene lost 3 bases, with 19 bases spanning the gap. The CDR3 covers 17 residues. Germline CDR1 GEAIGNYY, CDR2 EKD. Here the CDR3 reads CACDTVGISGGADKLIF. In nucleotides, the CDR3 is TGTGCCTGTGACACCGTTGGGATAAGCGGAGGGGCCGATAAACTCATCTTT.

This clone has more than one count but fewer than ten. The CDR3 protein is CASVYLPKPDWGTVYTDKLIF. The CDR3 DNA sequence: TGTGCCTCTGTCTACCTTCCTAAACCGGACTGGGGGACCGTGTACACCGATAAACTCATCTTT. The V gene is TRDV3, the J gene TRDJ1; possibly TRDD3 for D (9 bases). Germline V gene data show CDR1 as TVYSNPD and CDR2 as GDNSRS (reference sequence). The CDR3 spans 21 residues. V lost 4 bases and J 0 bases, leaving 36 bases between the germline ends. Complete variable domain (other parts from reference TRDV3 and TRDJ1): CDKVTQSSPDQTVASGSEVVLLCTYDTVYSNPDLFWYRIRPDYSFQFVFYGDNSRSEGADFTQGRFSVKHILTQKAFHLVISPVRTEDSATYYCASVYLPKPDWGTVYTDKLIFGKGTRVTVEP.

Worth noting for this clone: This DNA's translation and the protein TCRdb lists, from a much larger clone, do not match at residue 20, likely due to a read error; the protein shown is translated from the DNA. V gene TRDV2 combines with J gene TRDJ3; 7 bases match TRDD3. This CDR3 has 25 residues. Germline CDR1 is GEAIGNYY and CDR2 is EKD. CDR3 residues: CACDTVSGWGTPLRLSSWDARQMFF. Here the CDR3 DNA reads TGTGCCTGTGACACCGTGAGTGGATGGGGGACCCCGCTTCGTTTATCGTCCTGGGACGCCCGACAGATGTTTTTC.

The gene calls are TRDV1 and TRDJ1, with D possibly TRDD2 on 5 matching bases. CDR3 length: 22 amino acids. V was cut by 3 bases and J by 0 bases, with 32 bases left in between. CDR1 is TSWWSYY and CDR2 is QGS in the germline V gene. The CDR3 DNA follows: TGTGCTCTTGGGGACTTCCGGCTGGTTTGGTTTTACACTCCCGACTACACCGATAAACTCATCTTT. It specifies CALGDFRLVWFYTPDYTDKLIF.

This clone was seen a few times. J is TRDJ1 and V is TRDV2; no clear D gene. The CDR3 length is 18 residues. V was pared by 3 bases and J by 0 bases, with 22 bases between. Per germline, CDR1 GEAIGNYY and CDR2 EKD. CDR3 coding DNA: TGTGCCTGTGACGACTTGGGTGGGCCACCGCGGTACACCGATAAACTCATCTTT. This sequence encodes CACDDLGGPPRYTDKLIF.

CDR3 sequence reads: CALGNIGTNFLPYDWGTCTDKLIF. Written as DNA, the CDR3 is TGTGCTCTTGGGAACATCGGAACCAACTTCCTACCCTATGACTGGGGGACTTGCACCGATAAACTCATCTTT. This chain joins TRDV1 and TRDJ1, with D perhaps TRDD3 (9 bases). CDR1 and CDR2 from the germline V gene are TSWWSYY and QGS. Trimming cost V 5 bases and J 1 base, with 41 bases left between them. The CDR3 consists of 24 residues.

Notes on this clone: It may be a read error: a sequence one base away is much more abundant. This chain uses TRDV1 with TRDJ1; D remains ambiguous. Germline matching of the DNA provided the J gene here, since TCRdb leaves it blank. The CDR3 has 22 residues. The V end lost 3 bases, the J end lost 0 bases, and 32 bases lay between the germline ends. Germline assignment: CDR1 TSWWSYY and CDR2 QGS. The CDR3 DNA is TGTGCTCTTGGGGACTTACGGCTGGTTTGGTTTGACACTCCCGGCTACACCGATAAACTCATCTTT. It codes for CALGDLRLVWFDTPGYTDKLIF.

The chain employs TRDV2 and TRDJ1, with D hard to call. This CDR3 region has 18 residues. Germline V gives CDR1 GEAIGNYY, CDR2 EKD. V was clipped by 1 base and J by 8 bases, with 28 bases between them. CDR3 sequence reads: CACDTMNGVGVQSKKLIF. Here the CDR3 DNA reads TGTGCCTGTGACACAATGAACGGAGTGGGAGTCCAGTCAAAAAAACTCATCTTT.

The gene calls are TRDV2 and TRDJ1, with 10 bases aligning to TRDD3. The CDR3 has 16 residues. Trimming took 3 bases from V and 3 from J; bases not matched to a gene: 9. From germline, CDR1 is GEAIGNYY and CDR2 EKD. The CDR3 sequence is CACDALVLGDSDKLIF. In DNA, the CDR3 is TGTGCCTGTGACGCGCTAGTACTGGGGGATTCCGATAAACTCATCTTT.

This clone was observed a handful of times. V gene TRDV2 combines with J gene TRDJ1; the match to TRDD3 covers 11 bases. Germline loops: CDR1 GEAIGNYY, CDR2 EKD. After removal of 0 bases from V and 1 base from J, the junction contained 9 bases not matched to a gene. This CDR3 region has 18 residues. CDR3 region: CACDTVGLGDTSTDKLIF. In DNA form, the CDR3 reads TGTGCCTGTGACACCGTAGGGCTGGGGGATACCTCCACCGATAAACTCATCTTT.

V gene TRDV2 combines with J gene TRDJ1; 8 positions match TRDD3. Since TCRdb gives no J gene, matching the DNA to germline was used here to assign it. Trimming removed 0 bases from V and 0 bases from J; junction bases left unmatched: 14. The V gene's germline CDR1 is GEAIGNYY and CDR2 EKD. The CDR3 covers 19 residues. The chain's CDR3 is CACDTVGVTGGPYTDKLIF. DNA of the CDR3: TGTGCCTGTGACACCGTAGGGGTTACTGGGGGCCCATACACCGATAAACTCATCTTT.

The rearrangement joins TRDV2 to TRDJ3; no clear D gene. Germline V gene sequence: CDR1 GEAIGNYY, CDR2 EKD. The length of the CDR3 is 20 residues. Trimming shortened V by 2 bases and J by 3 bases, and 22 bases separated the two germline ends. CDR3 residues: CACDKLLFEGGGWDTRQMFF. Here the CDR3 DNA reads TGTGCCTGTGACAAACTACTCTTTGAAGGAGGAGGCTGGGACACCCGACAGATGTTTTTC.

The chain carries TRDV1 and TRDJ1; TRDD3 might be the D (6 bases). The J gene comes from matching the DNA to germline here; TCRdb lacks it. Trimming removed 3 bases at V and 0 bases at J, with 26 bases between. CDR1 is TSWWSYY and CDR2 is QGS in the germline V gene. The CDR3 is 20 residues long. CDR3 nucleotide sequence: TGTGCTCTTGGGGACGAACTACAGGGGGACAGCCGGCGGTACACCGATAAACTCATCTTT. Its protein is CALGDELQGDSRRYTDKLIF.

This clone has more than one count but fewer than ten. V is TRDV2 and J is TRDJ1; 8 nucleotides match TRDD3. The CDR3 totals 19 residues. Trimming cost V 0 bases and J 10 bases; bases outside gene matches: 24. The germline CDR1 and CDR2 sequences are GEAIGNYY and EKD. The CDR3 loop is CACDTIGAVLGDPPARLIF. The CDR3 DNA follows: TGTGCCTGTGACACCATTGGAGCCGTCTTGGGGGATCCCCCGGCTAGACTCATCTTT.

This clone is hyperexpanded (1% or more) by share. Within the sample, other DNA sequences also encode this same CDR3. The V call is TRDV3, the J call TRDJ1, with D uncertain. V dropped 2 bases and J dropped 3 bases, with 19 bases sitting between them. The CDR3 is 15 amino acids. CDR1 is TVYSNPD, CDR2 GDNSRS, per germline (reference sequence). The CDR3 DNA is TGTGCCTTTGAGACCCCTATATCCCACGCCGATAAACTCATCTTT. Encoded protein: CAFETPISHADKLIF. Using reference TRDV3 and TRDJ1 for the parts outside the CDR3, the full variable domain is CDKVTQSSPDQTVASGSEVVLLCTYDTVYSNPDLFWYRIRPDYSFQFVFYGDNSRSEGADFTQGRFSVKHILTQKAFHLVISPVRTEDSATYYCAFETPISHADKLIFGKGTRVTVEP.

This clone has more than one count but fewer than ten. J is TRDJ4 and V is TRDV1, with 12 bases fitting TRDD3. Germline CDR1 and CDR2: TSWWSYY and QGS. This CDR3 contains 19 residues. V lost 0 bases to trimming and J lost 3 bases; unmatched junction nucleotides: 14. CDR3 protein: CALGELHGWGIRVGGPLIF. CDR3 coding DNA: TGTGCTCTTGGGGAACTACATGGCTGGGGGATACGCGTCGGGGGACCCCTGATCTTT.

The rearrangement links TRDV2 to TRDJ1; 11 positions agree with TRDD3. Trimming took 0 bases from V and 0 from J; bases not matched to a gene: 11. CDR1 is GEAIGNYY and CDR2 is EKD in the germline V gene. The CDR3 runs 19 residues. The CDR3 region is CACDTLGLGDSPDTDKLIF. In DNA form, the CDR3 reads TGTGCCTGTGACACCCTTGGACTGGGGGATAGTCCCGACACCGATAAACTCATCTTT.

V and J are TRDV1 and TRDJ1, with 8 bases fitting TRDD3. CDR3 size: 17 residues. After removal of 4 bases from V and 4 bases from J, the junction contained 14 bases not matched to a gene. Per the germline V gene, CDR1 is TSWWSYY and CDR2 is QGS. CDR3 protein: CALGGGRGTGGRDKLIF. The DNA of the CDR3 is TGTGCTCTTGGGGGAGGGCGAGGTACTGGGGGGCGCGATAAACTCATCTTT.

This clone has more than one count but fewer than ten. TCRdb's entry gives the protein of a much larger clone, which mismatches this DNA's translation at residue 7, likely from a read error; the protein reported here is translated from the DNA. Here the CDR3 reads CACDTVCGWGTPLRLSSWDTRQMFF. The DNA for the CDR3 is TGTGCCTGTGACACCGTGTGTGGATGGGGGACCCCGCTTCGTTTATCGTCCTGGGACACCCGACAGATGTTTTTC. The chain couples TRDV2 to TRDJ3, with 7 bases fitting TRDD3. Germline V lookup: CDR1 GEAIGNYY, CDR2 EKD. The CDR3 length is 25 residues. V was clipped by 0 bases and J by 1 base; unmatched bases: 26.

V gene assignment gives TRDV2, but the J gene was left uncalled; the table's D gene call, TRDD3, was not cross checked with the DNA. Germline V lookup: CDR1 GEAIGNYY, CDR2 EKD. This CDR3 spans 14 amino acids. The CDR3 loop reads CACDGIRGNPNLIF. The CDR3 nucleotides read TGTGCCTGTGACGGGATCCGGGGGAACCCCAATCTCATCTTT.

This clone came up a few times. The chain uses TRDV2 and TRDJ3; 13 nucleotides match TRDD3. This CDR3 contains 25 residues. The germline gives CDR1 GEAIGNYY, CDR2 EKD. V shed 0 bases, J shed 2 bases, and the junction held 21 bases outside the gene matches. The CDR3 sequence: CACDTVGVPKDWGIRAPWDTRQMFF. CDR3 sequence (DNA): TGTGCCTGTGACACCGTAGGGGTACCCAAGGACTGGGGGATACGCGCACCCTGGGACACCCGACAGATGTTTTTC.

This clone was observed a handful of times. With a far larger clone one base away, a read error is the likely cause. Other DNA sequences in this sample translate to the same CDR3. The J gene is TRDJ1, the V gene TRDV3, with D hard to call. The CDR3 is 15 residues long. CDR1 is TVYSNPD, CDR2 GDNSRS, per germline (reference sequence). In nucleotides, the CDR3 is TGCGCCTTTGAGACCCCTATATCCCACGCCGATAAACTCATCTTT. Encoded protein: CAFETPISHADKLIF.

This clone was detected only a few times. The V call is TRDV2, the J call TRDJ3; 11 nucleotides agree with TRDD3. CDR1 GEAIGNYY and CDR2 EKD come from the germline V gene. The CDR3 consists of 19 residues. The trim removed 3 bases at V and 2 bases at J, leaving 8 bases unmatched. CDR3 DNA: TGTGCCTGTGACCCGGTACTGGGGGATAGAGCCTGGGACACCCGACAGATGTTTTTC. Protein product: CACDPVLGDRAWDTRQMFF.

This clone came up a few times. A read error may account for a junction end that differs from germline. The chain recombines TRDV2 with TRDJ1; TRDD3 aligns across 12 bases. CDR1 and CDR2 (germline): GEAIGNYY, EKD. The CDR3 consists of 15 residues. In DNA, the CDR3 is TGTGCCTGTGACTCTATACTGGGGGATACCGCTAAACTCATCTTT. Its protein is CACDSILGDTAKLIF.

This chain uses TRDV2 with TRDJ1, with 11 bases fitting TRDD3. The ends lost 2 bases at V and 2 bases at J; junction bases unmatched: 30. This CDR3 is 24 amino acids long. CDR1 is GEAIGNYY and CDR2 is EKD in the germline V gene. DNA for the CDR3: TGTGCCTGTGACAGTAAAACCCGCTCGGCTTTACTGGGGGATAAAGACAAGCGGACCGATAAACTCATCTTT. It specifies CACDSKTRSALLGDKDKRTDKLIF.

The chain joins TRDV2 to TRDJ1, with TRDD3 matching 13 bases. No J gene is reported in TCRdb; it was inferred here by comparing the DNA with germline. The V and J ends lost 0 bases and 3 bases, in that order; junction bases with no gene match: 21. Germline CDR1 and CDR2: GEAIGNYY and EKD. The CDR3 is 22 residues long. The CDR3 spells CACDTVGTGGYAMIPTPDKLIF. The CDR3 coding sequence is TGTGCCTGTGACACCGTGGGTACTGGGGGATACGCAATGATTCCCACACCCGATAAACTCATCTTT.

The chain has TRDV3 and TRDJ1, with TRDD2 as a possible D gene (7 bases). Here the J gene came from matching the DNA to germline, since TCRdb omits it. V was shortened by 1 base and J by 0 bases, with 36 bases between the two germline ends. Germline assignment: CDR1 TVYSNPD and CDR2 GDNSRS (reference sequence). CDR3 length: 22 residues. CDR3 protein: CAFISVGLPPVGGGRYTDKLIF. The CDR3 DNA sequence: TGTGCCTTTATCTCGGTGGGCCTTCCTCCCGTTGGGGGGGGAAGGTACACCGATAAACTCATCTTT.

The chain combines TRDV1 with TRDJ1; tentatively, D is TRDD3 (6 bases). No J segment appears in TCRdb, so it was assigned here by matching the sequence to germline. This CDR3 comprises 14 residues. The V and J ends lost 0 bases and 6 bases respectively, with 11 bases between them. CDR1 is TSWWSYY and CDR2 is QGS in the germline V gene. The CDR3 coding sequence is TGTGCTCTTGGGGAACTAGATGGGGGGCATAAACTCATCTTT. Translation gives CALGELDGGHKLIF.

Only a few counts were recorded for this clone. The J gene is TRDJ1, the V gene TRDV2; 12 bases are a match to TRDD3. This CDR3 contains 16 residues. CDR1 is GEAIGNYY and CDR2 is EKD in the germline V gene. V lost 3 bases to trimming and J lost 2 bases; unmatched junction nucleotides: 6. Written as DNA, the CDR3 is TGTGCCTGTGACCCTCTGGGGGATACGAGAACCGATAAACTCATCTTT. This codes for CACDPLGDTRTDKLIF.